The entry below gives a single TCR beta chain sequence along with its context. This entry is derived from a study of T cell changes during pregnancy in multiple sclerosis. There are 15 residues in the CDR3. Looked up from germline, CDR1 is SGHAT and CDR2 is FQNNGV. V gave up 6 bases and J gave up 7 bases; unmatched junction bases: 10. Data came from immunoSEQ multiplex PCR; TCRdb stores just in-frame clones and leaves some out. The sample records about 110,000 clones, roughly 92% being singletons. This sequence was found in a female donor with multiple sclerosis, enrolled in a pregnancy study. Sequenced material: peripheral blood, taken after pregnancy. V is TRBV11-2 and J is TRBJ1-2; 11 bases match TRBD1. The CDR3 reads CASRPGTGGLLGYTF. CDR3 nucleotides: TGTGCCAGCAGGCCTGGGACAGGGGGTCTCCTTGGCTACACCTTC.